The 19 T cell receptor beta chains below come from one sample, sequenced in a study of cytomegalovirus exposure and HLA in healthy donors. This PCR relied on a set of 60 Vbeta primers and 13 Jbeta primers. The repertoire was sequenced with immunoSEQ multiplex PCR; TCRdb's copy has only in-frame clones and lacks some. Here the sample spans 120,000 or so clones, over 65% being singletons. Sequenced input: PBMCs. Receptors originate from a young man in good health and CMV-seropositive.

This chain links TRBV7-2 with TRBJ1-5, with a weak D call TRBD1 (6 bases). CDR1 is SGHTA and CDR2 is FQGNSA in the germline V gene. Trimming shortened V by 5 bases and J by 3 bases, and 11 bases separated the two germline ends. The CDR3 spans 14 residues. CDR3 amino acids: CASSPQGYNQPQHF. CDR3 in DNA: TGTGCCAGCAGCCCACAGGGTTACAATCAGCCCCAGCATTTT. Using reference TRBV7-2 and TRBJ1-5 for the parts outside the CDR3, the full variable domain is GAGVSQSPSNKVTEKGKDVELRCDPISGHTALYWYRQSLGQGLEFLIYFQGNSAPDKSGLPSDRFSAERTGGSVSTLTIQRTQQEDSAVYLCASSPQGYNQPQHFGDGTRLSIL.

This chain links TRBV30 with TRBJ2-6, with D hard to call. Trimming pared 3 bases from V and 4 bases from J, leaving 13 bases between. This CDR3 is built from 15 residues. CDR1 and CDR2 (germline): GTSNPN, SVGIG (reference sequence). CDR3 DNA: TGTGCCTGGAGCTCCCGGGTCCCCGGGGCCAACGTCCTGACTTTC. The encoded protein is CAWSSRVPGANVLTF.

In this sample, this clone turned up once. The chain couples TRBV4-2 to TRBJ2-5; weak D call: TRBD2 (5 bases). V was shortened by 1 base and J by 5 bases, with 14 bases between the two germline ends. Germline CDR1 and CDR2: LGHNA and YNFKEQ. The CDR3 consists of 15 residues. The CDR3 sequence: CASSQGGGLDETQYF. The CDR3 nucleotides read TGTGCCAGCAGCCAAGGAGGCGGGTTGGACGAGACCCAGTACTTC.

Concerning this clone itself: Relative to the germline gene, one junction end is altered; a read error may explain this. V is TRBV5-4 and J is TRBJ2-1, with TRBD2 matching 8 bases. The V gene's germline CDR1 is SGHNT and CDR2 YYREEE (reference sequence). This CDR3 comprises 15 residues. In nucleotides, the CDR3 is TGTGCCAACAGCTTGGCGGGGGGCCACGACGATGAGCAGTTCTTC. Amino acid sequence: CANSLAGGHDDEQFF.

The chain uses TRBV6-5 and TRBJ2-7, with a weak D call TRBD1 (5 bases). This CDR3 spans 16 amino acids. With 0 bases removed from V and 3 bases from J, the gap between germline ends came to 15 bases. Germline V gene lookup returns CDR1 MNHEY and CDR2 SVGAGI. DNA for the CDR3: TGTGCCAGCAGTTACTCCCGACCGTCAAGGGGCTACGAGCAGTACTTC. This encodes CASSYSRPSRGYEQYF.

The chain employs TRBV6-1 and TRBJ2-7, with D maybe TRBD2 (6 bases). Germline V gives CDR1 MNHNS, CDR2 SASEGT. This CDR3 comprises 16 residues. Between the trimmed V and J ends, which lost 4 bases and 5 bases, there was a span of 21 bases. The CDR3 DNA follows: TGTGCCAGCAGTGGCGCGGGACCTGGGTTGGCCCACGAGCAGTACTTC. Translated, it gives CASSGAGPGLAHEQYF.

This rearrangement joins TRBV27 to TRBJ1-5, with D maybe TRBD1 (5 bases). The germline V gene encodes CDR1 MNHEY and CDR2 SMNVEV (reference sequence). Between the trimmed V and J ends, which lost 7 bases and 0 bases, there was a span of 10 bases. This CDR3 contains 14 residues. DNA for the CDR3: TGTGCCAGCACTGACAGTTATAGCAATCAGCCCCAGCATTTT. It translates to CASTDSYSNQPQHF.

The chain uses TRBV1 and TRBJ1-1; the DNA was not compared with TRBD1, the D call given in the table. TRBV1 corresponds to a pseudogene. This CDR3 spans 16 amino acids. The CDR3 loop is CTSSQVRRAMNTEAFF. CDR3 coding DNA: TGCACCAGCAGCCAAGTCCGCAGGGCGATGAACACTGAAGCTTTCTTT.

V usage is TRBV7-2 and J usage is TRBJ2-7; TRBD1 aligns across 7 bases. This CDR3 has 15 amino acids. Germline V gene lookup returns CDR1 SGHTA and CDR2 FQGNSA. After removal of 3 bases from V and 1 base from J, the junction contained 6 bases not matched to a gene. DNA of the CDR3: TGTGCCAGCAGCTTTCACGGGGACAGTTCCTACGAGCAGTACTTC. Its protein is CASSFHGDSSYEQYF. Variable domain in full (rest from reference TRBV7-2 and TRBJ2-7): GAGVSQSPSNKVTEKGKDVELRCDPISGHTALYWYRQSLGQGLEFLIYFQGNSAPDKSGLPSDRFSAERTGGSVSTLTIQRTQQEDSAVYLCASSFHGDSSYEQYFGPGTRLTVT.

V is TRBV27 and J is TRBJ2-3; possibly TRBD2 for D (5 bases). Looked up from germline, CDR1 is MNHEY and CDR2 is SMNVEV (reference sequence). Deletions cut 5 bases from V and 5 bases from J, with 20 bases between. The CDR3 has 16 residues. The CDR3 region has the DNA TGTGCCAGCAGTCCCTATAGGGTGCTGAGCGGAGATACGCAGTATTTT. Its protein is CASSPYRVLSGDTQYF.

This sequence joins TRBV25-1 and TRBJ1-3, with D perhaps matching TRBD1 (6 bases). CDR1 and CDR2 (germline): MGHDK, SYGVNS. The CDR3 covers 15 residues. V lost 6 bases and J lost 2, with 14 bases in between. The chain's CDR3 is CASSRAAGAGNTIYF. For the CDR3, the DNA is TGTGCCAGCAGCCGAGCGGCAGGGGCTGGAAACACCATATATTTT.

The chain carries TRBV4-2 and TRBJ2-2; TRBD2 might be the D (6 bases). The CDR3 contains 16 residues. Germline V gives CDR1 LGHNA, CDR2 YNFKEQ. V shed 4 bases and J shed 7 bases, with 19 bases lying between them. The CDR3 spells CASSPPGEGKVGELFF. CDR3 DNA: TGTGCCAGCAGCCCACCGGGGGAAGGCAAGGTCGGGGAGCTGTTTTTT.

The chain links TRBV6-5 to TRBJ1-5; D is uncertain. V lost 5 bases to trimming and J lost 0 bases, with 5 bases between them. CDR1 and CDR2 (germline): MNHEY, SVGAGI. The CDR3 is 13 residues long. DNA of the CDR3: TGTGCCAGCAGTGAGAGTAGCAATCAGCCCCAGCATTTT. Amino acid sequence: CASSESSNQPQHF.

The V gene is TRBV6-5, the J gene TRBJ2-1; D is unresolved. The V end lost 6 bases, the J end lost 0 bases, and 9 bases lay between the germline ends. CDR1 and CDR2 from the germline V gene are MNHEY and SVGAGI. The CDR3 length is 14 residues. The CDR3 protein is CASRELSSYNEQFF. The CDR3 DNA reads TGTGCCAGCAGAGAACTAAGCTCCTACAATGAGCAGTTCTTC.

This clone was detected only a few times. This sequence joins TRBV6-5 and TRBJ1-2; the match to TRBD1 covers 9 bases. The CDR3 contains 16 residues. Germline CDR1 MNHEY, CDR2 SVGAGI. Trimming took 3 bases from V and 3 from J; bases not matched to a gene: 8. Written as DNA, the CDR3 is TGTGCCAGCAGTTATAGAGGACAGGGGAATTACTATGGCTACACCTTC. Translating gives CASSYRGQGNYYGYTF.

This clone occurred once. The CDR3 protein is CASSLGGRTSGGGDTQYF. The CDR3 DNA is TGTGCCAGCAGCTTAGGAGGTCGGACTAGCGGGGGCGGAGATACGCAGTATTTT. This chain connects TRBV7-8 to TRBJ2-3, with TRBD2 matching 13 bases. Losses at the gene ends were 1 base for V and 5 bases for J; bases not matched to a gene: 9. This CDR3 region has 18 residues. The germline gives CDR1 SGHVS, CDR2 FQNEAQ.

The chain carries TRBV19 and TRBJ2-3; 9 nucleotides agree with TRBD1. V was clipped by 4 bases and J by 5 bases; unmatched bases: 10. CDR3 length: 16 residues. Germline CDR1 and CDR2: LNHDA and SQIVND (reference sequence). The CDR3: CASSKPGGQGQDTQYF. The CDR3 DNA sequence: TGTGCCAGTAGTAAGCCGGGGGGACAGGGTCAAGATACGCAGTATTTT.

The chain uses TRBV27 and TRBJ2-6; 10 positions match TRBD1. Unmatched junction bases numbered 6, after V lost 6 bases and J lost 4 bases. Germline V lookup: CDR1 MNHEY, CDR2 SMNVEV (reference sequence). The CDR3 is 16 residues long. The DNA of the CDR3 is TGTGCCAGCAGGCGGGACAGGGGATCCGGGGCCAACGTCCTGACTTTC. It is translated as CASRRDRGSGANVLTF.

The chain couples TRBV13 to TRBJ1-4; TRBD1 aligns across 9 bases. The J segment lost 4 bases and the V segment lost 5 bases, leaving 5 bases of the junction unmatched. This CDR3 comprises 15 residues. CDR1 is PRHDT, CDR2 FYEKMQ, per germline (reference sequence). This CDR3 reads CASSHRQGGNEKLFF. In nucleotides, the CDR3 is TGTGCCAGCAGCCACCGACAGGGGGGTAATGAAAAACTGTTTTTT. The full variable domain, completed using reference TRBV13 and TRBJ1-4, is AAGVIQSPRHLIKEKRETATLKCYPIPRHDTVYWYQQGPGQDPQFLISFYEKMQSDKGSIPDRFSAQQFSDYHSELNMSSLELGDSALYFCASSHRQGGNEKLFFGSGTQLSVL.